Sequencing of this TCR beta chain was carried out in a study of OX40 agonist ivuxolimab in advanced cancers. As concerns this clone: Other nucleotide sequences in the sample specify the same CDR3.

Germline V gives CDR1 SGHRS, CDR2 YFSETQ. The CDR3 sequence is 12 residues long. Trimming cost V 4 bases and J 5 bases, with 9 bases left between them. Using immunoSEQ multiplex PCR, the repertoire was profiled, and TCRdb retains in-frame clones only, with some absent. The sample gives around 65,000 clones, 90% of which show up once; 10% is in the top ten. Sequenced here: CD4+ or CD8+ T cells sorted from blood, sampled in a trial of the OX40 agonist ivuxolimab. This receptor was taken from an adult with an advanced solid tumor such as melanoma, head and neck, liver or kidney cancer. This rearrangement joins TRBV5-1 to TRBJ2-5; D gene unclear. The CDR3 is CASSISGETQYF. CDR3 sequence (DNA): TGCGCCAGCAGCATCAGTGGGGAGACCCAGTACTTC. The complete variable domain, with remaining parts taken from reference TRBV5-1 and TRBJ2-5, reads KAGVTQTPRYLIKTRGQQVTLSCSPISGHRSVSWYQQTPGQGLQFLFEYFSETQRNKGNFPGRFSGRQFSNSRSEMNVSTLELGDSALYLCASSISGETQYFGPGTRLLVL.